The TCR beta chain under discussion was sequenced for a study of blood T cell repertoires in COVID-19. Study-level background: Sources were T cells, B-cell-depleted T cells, or PBMCs; the material itself was cDNA or gDNA.

TCRdb's copy holds only in-frame clones and misses some; the assay was immunoSEQ multiplex PCR. The table includes more than 85,000 clones, around 90% detected once. J was trimmed by 3 bases and V by 4 bases; bases with no gene match: 10. CDR3 length: 16 amino acids. Germline CDR1 LGHDT, CDR2 YNNKEL (reference sequence). This chain uses TRBV3-1 (or the pseudogene TRBV3-2) with TRBJ2-7, with 9 bases lining up with TRBD1. The clonotype comes from a woman in her forties or fifties with acute or convalescent COVID-19. The sequenced sample consisted of peripheral blood. The CDR3 DNA reads TGTGCCAGCAGCCCCCCGGGACAGGGTTTTTTCTACGAGCAGTACTTC. It is translated as CASSPPGQGFFYEQYF.